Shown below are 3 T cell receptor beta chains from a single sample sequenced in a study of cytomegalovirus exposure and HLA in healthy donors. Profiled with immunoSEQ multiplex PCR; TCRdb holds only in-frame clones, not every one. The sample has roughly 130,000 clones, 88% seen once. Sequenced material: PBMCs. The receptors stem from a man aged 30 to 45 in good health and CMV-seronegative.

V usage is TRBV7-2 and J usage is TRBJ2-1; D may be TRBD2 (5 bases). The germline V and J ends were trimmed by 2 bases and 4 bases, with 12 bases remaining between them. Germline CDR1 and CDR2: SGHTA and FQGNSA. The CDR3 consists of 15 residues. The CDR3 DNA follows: TGTGCCAGCAGCTTACCCGGGATAGCTTACAATGAGCAGTTCTTC. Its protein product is CASSLPGIAYNEQFF.

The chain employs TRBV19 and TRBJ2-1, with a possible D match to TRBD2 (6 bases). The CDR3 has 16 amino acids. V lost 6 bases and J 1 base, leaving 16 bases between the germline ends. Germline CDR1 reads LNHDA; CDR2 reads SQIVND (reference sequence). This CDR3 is CASRPGGAGSYNEQFF. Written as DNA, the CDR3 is TGTGCCAGTAGACCCGGAGGAGCGGGTTCCTACAATGAGCAGTTCTTC.

The DNA for the CDR3 is TGTGCCAGCAGTTACTCGAGGGATCAGCCCCAGCATTTT. Translation gives CASSYSRDQPQHF. The rearrangement links TRBV6-5 to TRBJ1-5; D not resolved. V was pared by 0 bases and J by 5 bases, with 5 bases between. The CDR3 is 13 residues long. The germline CDR1 and CDR2 sequences are MNHEY and SVGAGI.